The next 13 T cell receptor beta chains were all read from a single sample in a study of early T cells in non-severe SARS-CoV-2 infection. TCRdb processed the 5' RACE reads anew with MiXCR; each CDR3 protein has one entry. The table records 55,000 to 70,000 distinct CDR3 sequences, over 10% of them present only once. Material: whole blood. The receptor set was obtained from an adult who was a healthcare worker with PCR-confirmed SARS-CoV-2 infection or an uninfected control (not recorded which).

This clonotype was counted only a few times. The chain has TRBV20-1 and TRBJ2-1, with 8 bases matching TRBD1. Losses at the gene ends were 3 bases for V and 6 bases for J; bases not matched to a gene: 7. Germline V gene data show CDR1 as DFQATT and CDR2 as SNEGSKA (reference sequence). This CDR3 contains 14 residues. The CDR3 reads CSASSPDRGNEQFF. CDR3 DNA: TGCAGTGCTAGTTCGCCTGACAGGGGCAATGAGCAGTTCTTC.

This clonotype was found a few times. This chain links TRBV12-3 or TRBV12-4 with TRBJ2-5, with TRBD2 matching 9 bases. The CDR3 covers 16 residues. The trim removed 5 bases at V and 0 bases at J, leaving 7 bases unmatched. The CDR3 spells CASSPFAGGYQETQYF. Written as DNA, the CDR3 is TGTGCCAGCAGTCCCTTCGCGGGGGGGTACCAAGAGACCCAGTACTTC.

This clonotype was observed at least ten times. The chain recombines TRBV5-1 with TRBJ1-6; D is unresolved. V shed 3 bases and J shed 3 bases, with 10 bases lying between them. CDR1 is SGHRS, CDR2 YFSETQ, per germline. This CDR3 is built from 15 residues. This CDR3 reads CASSSGVYYNSPLHF. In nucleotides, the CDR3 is TGCGCCAGCAGCTCGGGCGTCTACTATAATTCACCCCTCCACTTT.

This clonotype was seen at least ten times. CDR3 sequence: CATAGSFTDTQYF. The CDR3 DNA reads as TGTGCCACCGCAGGGAGTTTCACAGATACGCAGTATTTT. This chain uses TRBV24-1 with TRBJ2-3; D is tentatively TRBD1 or TRBD2 (5 bases each). Trimming stripped 9 bases from V and 2 bases from J, with 11 bases between. This CDR3 has 13 amino acids. Germline V gives CDR1 KGHDR, CDR2 SFDVKD.

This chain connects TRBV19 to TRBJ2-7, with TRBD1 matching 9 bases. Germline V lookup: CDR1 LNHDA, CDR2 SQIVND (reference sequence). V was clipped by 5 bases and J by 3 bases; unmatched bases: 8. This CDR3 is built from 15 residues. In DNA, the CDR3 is TGTGCCAGTAGTTTCACGGGACAGGGCTACTACGAGCAGTACTTC. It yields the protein CASSFTGQGYYEQYF.

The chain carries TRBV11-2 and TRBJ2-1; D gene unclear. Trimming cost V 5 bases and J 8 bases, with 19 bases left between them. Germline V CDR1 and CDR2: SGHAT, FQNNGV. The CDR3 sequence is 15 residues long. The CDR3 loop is CASSVTSGPVHEQFF. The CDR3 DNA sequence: TGTGCCAGCAGCGTAACTTCGGGTCCCGTACATGAGCAGTTCTTC.

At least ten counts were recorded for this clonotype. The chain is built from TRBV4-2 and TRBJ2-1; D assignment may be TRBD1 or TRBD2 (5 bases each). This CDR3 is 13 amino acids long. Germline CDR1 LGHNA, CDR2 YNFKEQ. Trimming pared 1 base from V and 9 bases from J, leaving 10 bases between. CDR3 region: CASSQVEGTEQFF. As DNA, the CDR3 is TGTGCCAGCAGCCAAGTTGAGGGGACTGAGCAGTTCTTC.

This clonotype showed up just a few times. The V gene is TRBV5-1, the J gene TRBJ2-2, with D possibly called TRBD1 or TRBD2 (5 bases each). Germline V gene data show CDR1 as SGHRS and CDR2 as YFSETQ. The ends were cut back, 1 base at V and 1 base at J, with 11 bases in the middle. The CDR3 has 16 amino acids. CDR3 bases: TGCGCCAGCAGCTTGACAGGTCGGGGGAACACCGGGGAGCTGTTTTTT. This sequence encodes CASSLTGRGNTGELFF.

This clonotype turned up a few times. DNA for the CDR3: TGCAGCGTTGAAGGACTAGCGGGAGGGAGGCAAGAGACCCAGTACTTC. Amino acid sequence: CSVEGLAGGRQETQYF. V is TRBV29-1 and J is TRBJ2-5, with 14 bases matching TRBD2. In germline, CDR1 is SQVTM, CDR2 ANQGSEA. V lost 1 base, J lost 2 bases, and 3 bases stayed unmatched. This CDR3 spans 16 amino acids.

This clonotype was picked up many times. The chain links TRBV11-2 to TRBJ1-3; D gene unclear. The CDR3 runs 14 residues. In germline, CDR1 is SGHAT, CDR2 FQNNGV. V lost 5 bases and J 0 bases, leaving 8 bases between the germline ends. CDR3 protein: CASSRVSSGNTIYF. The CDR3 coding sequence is TGTGCCAGCAGCCGCGTGAGCTCTGGAAACACCATATATTTT.

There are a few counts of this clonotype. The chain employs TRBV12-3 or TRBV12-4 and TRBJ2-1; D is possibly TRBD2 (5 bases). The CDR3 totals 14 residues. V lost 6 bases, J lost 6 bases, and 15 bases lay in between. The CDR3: CASSLSAEGNEQFF. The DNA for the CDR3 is TGTGCCAGCAGCCTCTCTGCAGAGGGCAATGAGCAGTTCTTC.

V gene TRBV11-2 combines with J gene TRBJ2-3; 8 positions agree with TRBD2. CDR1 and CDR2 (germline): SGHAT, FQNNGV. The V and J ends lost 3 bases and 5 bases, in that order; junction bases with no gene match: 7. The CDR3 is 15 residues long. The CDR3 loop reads CASSFTSGGRDTQYF. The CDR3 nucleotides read TGTGCCAGCAGCTTTACTTCGGGGGGGCGAGATACGCAGTATTTT.

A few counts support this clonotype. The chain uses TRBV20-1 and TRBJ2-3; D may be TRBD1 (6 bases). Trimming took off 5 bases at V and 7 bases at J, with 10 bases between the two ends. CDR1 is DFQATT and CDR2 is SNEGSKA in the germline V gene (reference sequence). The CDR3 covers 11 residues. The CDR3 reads CSAPTGYTQYF. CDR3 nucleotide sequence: TGCAGTGCTCCCACAGGGTATACGCAGTATTTT.